This T cell receptor beta chain was observed in a study of identical twins. This clonotype was seen ten or more times. TCRdb itself ran the 5' RACE reads through MiXCR, one entry per CDR3 protein. Of roughly 720,000 distinct CDR3 sequences detected, roughly 18% appear once; the ten largest clones hold around 13%. This CDR3 comprises 14 residues. Trimming left V 8 bases short and J 1 base short, with 13 bases between. CDR1 is SGHRS and CDR2 is YFSETQ in the germline V gene. Healthy Caucasians alone served as donors. This sample also belongs to another study, concerning T cells expressing NK-cell markers. Per that paper: It was sorted CD3+CD56+NKG2C+, CD3+CD56+NKG2C- and CD3+CD56-NKG2C+ T cells that supplied the TCR beta repertoires. CD8+ T cells in over 5 donors included dominant NKG2C+ clonotypes at about 1.0-8%. Topping the CD3+CD56-NKG2C+ fraction as well were these clonotypes, in a few donors.

This chain links TRBV5-1 with TRBJ2-1, with a weak D call TRBD2 (5 bases). The TCR comes from a woman under 30 in good health. Sequencing input: PBMCs. The CDR3 loop is CASRAATSYNEQFF. The CDR3 DNA sequence: TGCGCCAGTAGAGCGGCGACATCCTACAATGAGCAGTTCTTC. The entire variable domain, with the rest obtained from reference TRBV5-1 and TRBJ2-1, is as follows: KAGVTQTPRYLIKTRGQQVTLSCSPISGHRSVSWYQQTPGQGLQFLFEYFSETQRNKGNFPGRFSGRQFSNSRSEMNVSTLELGDSALYLCASRAATSYNEQFFGPGTRLTVL.